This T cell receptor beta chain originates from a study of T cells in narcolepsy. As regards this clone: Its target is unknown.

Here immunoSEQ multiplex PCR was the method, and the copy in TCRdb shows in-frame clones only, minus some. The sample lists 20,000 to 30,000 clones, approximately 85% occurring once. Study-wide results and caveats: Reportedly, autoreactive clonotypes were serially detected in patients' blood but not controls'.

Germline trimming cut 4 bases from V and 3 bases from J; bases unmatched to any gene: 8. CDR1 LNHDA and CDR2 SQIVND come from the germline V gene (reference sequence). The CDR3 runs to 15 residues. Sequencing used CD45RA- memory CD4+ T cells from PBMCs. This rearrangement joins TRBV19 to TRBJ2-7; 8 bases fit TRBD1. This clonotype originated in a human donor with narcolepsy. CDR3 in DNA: TGTGCCAGTAGTAGGTCGGGGACAGGTGACTACGAGCAGTACTTC. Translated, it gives CASSRSGTGDYEQYF.